This TCR beta chain is drawn from a study of blood T cell repertoires in COVID-19. Overall study: Specimens from acute and convalescent COVID-19 originated in the United States, Italy and Spain.

This clone appeared once. Under the authors' procedure: Counts of nucleated cells, estimated from reference gene primer amplification, were obtained. Here immunoSEQ multiplex PCR was the method, and the copy in TCRdb shows in-frame clones only, minus some. Clonal size and the V and J genes are those of that table, whereas D and trimming came from the DNA. This sample has approximately 210,000 clones; more than 80% occur once, and the top ten carry about 2%. Germline V CDR1 and CDR2: KGHSH, LQKENI. Deletions cut 3 bases from V and 0 bases from J, with 18 bases between. The CDR3 length is 18 residues. The TCR comes from a man under 40 who had recovered from COVID-19. The sequencing input was peripheral blood. The chain employs TRBV18 and TRBJ1-3, with D unresolved. The CDR3 sequence: CASSPQVRTTSSGNTIYF. The DNA of the CDR3 is TGTGCCAGCTCACCCCAGGTACGCACGACGAGCTCTGGAAACACCATATATTTT.